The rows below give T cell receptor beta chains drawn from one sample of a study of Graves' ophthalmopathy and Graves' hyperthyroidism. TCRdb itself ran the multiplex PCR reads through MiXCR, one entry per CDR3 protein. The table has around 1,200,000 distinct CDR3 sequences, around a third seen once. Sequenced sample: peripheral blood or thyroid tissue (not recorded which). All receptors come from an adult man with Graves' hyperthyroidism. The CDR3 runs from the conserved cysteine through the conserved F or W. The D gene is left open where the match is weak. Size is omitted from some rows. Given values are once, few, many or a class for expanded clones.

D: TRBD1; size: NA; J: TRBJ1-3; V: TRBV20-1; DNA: TGCAGTGCACGCCAACCAGGGGGCGAAAACACCATATATTTT; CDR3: CSARQPGGENTIYF
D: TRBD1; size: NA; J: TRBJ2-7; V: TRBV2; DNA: TGTGCCAGCAGTGAGATAACAGGGGAAAAGGCCTACGAGCAGTACTTC; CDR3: CASSEITGEKAYEQYF
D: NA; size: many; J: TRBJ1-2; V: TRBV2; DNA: TGTGCCAGCATCGAGGGGCTAAACCTTGGCTACACCTTC; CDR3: CASIEGLNLGYTF
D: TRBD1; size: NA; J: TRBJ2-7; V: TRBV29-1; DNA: TGCAGCGCCAAAGATCGGTTCCGGGACAGGGGCTACGAGCAGTACTTC; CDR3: CSAKDRFRDRGYEQYF
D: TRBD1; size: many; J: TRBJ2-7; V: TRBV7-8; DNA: TGTGCCAGCAGCTTAGGTCCAGGGGGCCCCTACGAGCAGTACTTC; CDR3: CASSLGPGGPYEQYF
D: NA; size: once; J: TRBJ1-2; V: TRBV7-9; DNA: NA; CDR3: CASSFYICSAHDRDYGYTF
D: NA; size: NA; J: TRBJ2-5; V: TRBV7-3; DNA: TGTGCCAGCAGCCCTGGCCTGAGGGCGGGATCGGAGACCCAGTACTTC; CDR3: CASSPGLRAGSETQYF
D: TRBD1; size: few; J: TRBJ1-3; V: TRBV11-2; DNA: TGTGCCAGCACCGGACAGGCCTACTCTGGAAACACCATATATTTT; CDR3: CASTGQAYSGNTIYF
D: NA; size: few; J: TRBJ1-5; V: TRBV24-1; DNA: TGTGCCACCAGTGATTCAAGGGGTCAGCCCCAGCATTTT; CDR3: CATSDSRGQPQHF
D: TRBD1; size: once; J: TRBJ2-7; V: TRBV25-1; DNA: TGTGCCAGCAGTGAATTCCCGGGACAGGGGGCTGGCGAGCAGTACTTC; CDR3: CASSEFPGQGAGEQYF
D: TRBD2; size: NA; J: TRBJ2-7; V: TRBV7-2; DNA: TGTGCCAGCAGCTTGGTGAGCGGGGGGCCTACTTTC; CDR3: CASSLVSGGPTF
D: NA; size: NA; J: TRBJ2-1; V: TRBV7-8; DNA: TGTGCCAGCAGCTCGATAAGCGATGAGCAGTTCTTC; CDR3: CASSSISDEQFF
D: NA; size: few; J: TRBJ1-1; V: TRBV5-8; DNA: TGTGCCAGCAGCACTCCCTCGGACGCAGCTTTCTTT; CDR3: CASSTPSDAAFF
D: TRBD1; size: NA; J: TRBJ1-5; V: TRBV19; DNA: TGTGCCAGTGTAGGGGACAGGGAGATTCAGCCCCAGCATTTT; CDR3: CASVGDREIQPQHF
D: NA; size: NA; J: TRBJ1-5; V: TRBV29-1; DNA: TGCAGCGTTGGGGAACGACAGCCCCAGCATTTT; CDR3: CSVGERQPQHF
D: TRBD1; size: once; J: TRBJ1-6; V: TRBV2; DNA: TGTGCCAGCAGCCCCGGGACAGGGGATCAGCCCCTCCACTTT; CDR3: CASSPGTGDQPLHF
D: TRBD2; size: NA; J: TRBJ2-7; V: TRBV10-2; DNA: TGCGCCAGCAGTGCCGGACTAGCGGGCCCCGAGCAGTACTTC; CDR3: CASSAGLAGPEQYF
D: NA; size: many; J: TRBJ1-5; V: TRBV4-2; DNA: TGTGCCAGCAGCCAAGATGGTCCGAGTCAGCCCCAGCATTTT; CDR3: CASSQDGPSQPQHF
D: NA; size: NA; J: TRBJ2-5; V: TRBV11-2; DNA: TGTGCCAGCAGCTTAGGTGGCAGGAGGGCTGCGGGGACCCAGTACTTC; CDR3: CASSLGGRRAAGTQYF
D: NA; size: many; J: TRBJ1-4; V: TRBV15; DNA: TGTGCCACCAGCAGATGGGTTTCAGGGGTTAATGAAAAACTGTTTTTT; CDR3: CATSRWVSGVNEKLFF
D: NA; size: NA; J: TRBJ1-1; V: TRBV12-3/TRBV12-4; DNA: TGTGCCAGCACCGTGCGGGGGAACACTGAAGCTTTCTTT; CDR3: CASTVRGNTEAFF
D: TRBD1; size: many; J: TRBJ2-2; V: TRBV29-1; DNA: TGCAGCGTAGCCGGGACAGGGAACACCGGGGAGCTGTTTTTT; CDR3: CSVAGTGNTGELFF
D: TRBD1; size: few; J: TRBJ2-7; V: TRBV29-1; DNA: TGCAGCGTTGAAGAAGACAGGGTCTACGAGCAGTACTTC; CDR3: CSVEEDRVYEQYF
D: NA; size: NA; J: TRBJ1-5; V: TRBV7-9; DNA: TGTGCCAGCATCGGGGATCAGCCCCAGCATTTT; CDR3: CASIGDQPQHF
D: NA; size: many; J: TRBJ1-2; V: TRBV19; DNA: TGTGCCAGTAGTACCCTTTCCACGGCGACCGGCTACACCTTC; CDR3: CASSTLSTATGYTF
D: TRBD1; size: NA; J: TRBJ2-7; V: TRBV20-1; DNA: TGCAGTGCTAGCCCCTCACAGGGACAGCCCCTCTACGAGCAGTACTTC; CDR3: CSASPSQGQPLYEQYF
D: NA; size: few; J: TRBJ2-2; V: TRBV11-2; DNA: TGTGCCAGCGGTATCCGGTCGGTTAACACCGGGAAGCTGTTTTTT; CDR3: CASGIRSVNTGKLFF
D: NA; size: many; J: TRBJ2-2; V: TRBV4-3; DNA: TGCGCCAGCAGCCAAGATAGCCAGAACACCGGGGAGCTGTTTTTT; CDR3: CASSQDSQNTGELFF
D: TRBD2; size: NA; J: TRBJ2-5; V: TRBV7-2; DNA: TGTGCCAGCAGCATCAGGGGAGGGACTAGTACGTTCGGCGAGACCCAGTACTTC; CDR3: CASSIRGGTSTFGETQYF
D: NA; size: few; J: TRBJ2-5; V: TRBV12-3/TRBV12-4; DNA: TGTGCCAGCAGTTTTTCTGGGTTACGAGAGACCCAGTACTTC; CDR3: CASSFSGLRETQYF
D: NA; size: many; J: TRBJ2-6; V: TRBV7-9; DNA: TGTGCCAGCAGGTCCTCCTCCAGGTTCTCTGGGGCCAACGTCCTGACTTTC; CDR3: CASRSSSRFSGANVLTF
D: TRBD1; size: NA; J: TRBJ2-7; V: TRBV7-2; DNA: TGTGCCAGCAGCTGGACAGGGGGTTTAGGCTACGAGCAGTACTTC; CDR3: CASSWTGGLGYEQYF
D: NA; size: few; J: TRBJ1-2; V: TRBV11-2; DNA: TGTGCCAGCAGCCAAGAGAGGGACGGCTATGGCTACACCTTC; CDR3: CASSQERDGYGYTF
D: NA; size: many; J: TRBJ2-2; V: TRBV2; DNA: TGTGCCAGCAGTGCGTCGAGAACCACCGGGGAGCTGTTTTTT; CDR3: CASSASRTTGELFF
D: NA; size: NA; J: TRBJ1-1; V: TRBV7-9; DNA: TGTGCCAGCAGTGATGCGGTCGTTTCTTTC; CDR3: CASSDAVVSF
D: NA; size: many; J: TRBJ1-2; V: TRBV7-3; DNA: TGTGCCAGCGAATACTATGGCTACACCTTC; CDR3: CASEYYGYTF
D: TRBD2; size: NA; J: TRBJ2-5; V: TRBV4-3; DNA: TGCGCCAGCAGCCAAGATAGGGCGACTAGCGGGGAGCTAGGAGAGACCCAGTACTTC; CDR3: CASSQDRATSGELGETQYF
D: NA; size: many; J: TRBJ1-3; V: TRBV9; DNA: TGTGCCAGCAGCGAGACTCTTGGAAACACCATATATTTT; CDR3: CASSETLGNTIYF
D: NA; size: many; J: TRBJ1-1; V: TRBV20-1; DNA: TGCAGTGCTAGATCCACCCTCGTGGGCCACTACTACGCTTTCTTT; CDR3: CSARSTLVGHYYAFF